One and the same sample provided the 25 T cell receptor beta chains below, sequenced in a study of T-cell memory formation after mild COVID-19. TCRdb passed the 5' RACE reads through MiXCR, listing each CDR3 protein once. The sample comprises roughly 110,000 distinct CDR3 sequences, about 24% of which are singletons, and 40% to 50% rests with the top ten. The sample was PBMCs or a T cell subset sorted from them (not recorded which). These receptors originate from a man between 18 and 29 years old who had mild COVID-19 (a few samples of this study predate the infection). Cell type and time point are not known.

Only a few counts were recorded for this clonotype. The J gene is TRBJ2-3, the V gene TRBV5-1, with D perhaps given as TRBD1 or TRBD2 (5 bases each). CDR1 SGHRS and CDR2 YFSETQ come from the germline V gene. V lost 0 bases, J lost 5 bases, and 13 bases lay in between. This CDR3 has 15 residues. The CDR3: CASSLGWGLEDTQYF. The DNA of the CDR3 is TGCGCCAGCAGCTTGGGGTGGGGGTTAGAAGATACGCAGTATTTT. Using reference TRBV5-1 and TRBJ2-3 for the parts outside the CDR3, the full variable domain is KAGVTQTPRYLIKTRGQQVTLSCSPISGHRSVSWYQQTPGQGLQFLFEYFSETQRNKGNFPGRFSGRQFSNSRSEMNVSTLELGDSALYLCASSLGWGLEDTQYFGPGTRLTVL.

V usage is TRBV5-1 and J usage is TRBJ2-4; 7 bases line up with TRBD1. J was trimmed by 10 bases and V by 0 bases; bases with no gene match: 10. Germline assignment: CDR1 SGHRS and CDR2 YFSETQ. This CDR3 contains 15 residues. The CDR3 sequence is CASSLDRQGRGIQYF. The CDR3 nucleotides are TGCGCCAGCAGCTTGGACCGACAGGGTAGAGGGATTCAGTACTTC.

This chain connects TRBV7-2 to TRBJ2-7, with D possibly matching TRBD1 (6 bases). The germline CDR1 and CDR2 sequences are SGHTA and FQGNSA. The V end was cut by 8 bases, the J end by 1 base, with 12 bases between. This CDR3 has 13 amino acids. CDR3 sequence (DNA): TGTGCCAGCGCAGGGGTCAGTTCCTACGAGCAGTACTTC. Amino acids: CASAGVSSYEQYF.

This clonotype was observed a handful of times. The rearrangement joins TRBV15 to TRBJ2-5, with 8 bases that match TRBD1. CDR3 length equals 16 residues. Losses at the gene ends were 5 bases for V and 2 bases for J; bases not matched to a gene: 10. Germline assignment: CDR1 LNHNV and CDR2 YYDKDF (reference sequence). The CDR3 sequence: CATSDRTGTLQETQYF. The CDR3 DNA is TGTGCCACCAGCGACCGGACAGGGACCCTACAAGAGACCCAGTACTTC.

The CDR3 DNA follows: TGTGCCAGCAGCTTACCCGGACGGGCCGCCCACGAGCAGTACTTC. It is translated as CASSLPGRAAHEQYF. This chain uses TRBV7-2 with TRBJ2-7; D not certain. The CDR3 consists of 15 residues. Trimming cost V 2 bases and J 5 bases, with 16 bases left between them. Germline lookup yields CDR1 SGHTA and CDR2 FQGNSA.

In its sample, this clonotype was seen a few times. The chain recombines TRBV12-3 or TRBV12-4 with TRBJ1-5, with TRBD1 as a possible D gene (5 bases). V lost 2 bases to trimming and J lost 2 bases, with 10 bases between them. The CDR3 runs 15 residues. CDR3 sequence (DNA): TGTGCCAGCAGTTTAATAGGGGAGGGCAATCAGCCCCAGCATTTT. Amino acid sequence: CASSLIGEGNQPQHF.

This clonotype turned up a few times. The chain is built from TRBV12-3 or TRBV12-4 and TRBJ1-2; unclear D gene. This CDR3 comprises 13 residues. V lost 3 bases and J lost 2, with 7 bases in between. The CDR3 loop reads CASSFRVNYGYTF. The CDR3 DNA follows: TGTGCCAGCAGTTTTAGGGTCAACTATGGCTACACCTTC.

This clonotype occurred a few times. This sequence joins TRBV5-4 and TRBJ2-5; no firm D call. The CDR3 is made up of 12 amino acids. Per germline, CDR1 SGHNT and CDR2 YYREEE (reference sequence). The V end lost 1 base, the J end lost 5 bases, and 6 bases lay between the germline ends. The CDR3 sequence is CASSLLMETQYF. The CDR3 DNA is TGTGCCAGCAGCTTGCTCATGGAGACCCAGTACTTC. The full variable domain, its missing parts supplied by reference TRBV5-4 and TRBJ2-5, is ETGVTQSPTHLIKTRGQQVTLRCSSQSGHNTVSWYQQALGQGPQFIFQYYREEENGRGNFPPRFSGLQFPNYSSELNVNALELDDSALYLCASSLLMETQYFGPGTRLLVL.

There are many counts of this clonotype. The genes are TRBV13 and TRBJ2-2, with no clear D. V lost 5 bases to trimming and J lost 6 bases, with 13 bases between them. The CDR3 runs to 14 residues. Germline loops: CDR1 PRHDT, CDR2 FYEKMQ (reference sequence). CDR3 bases: TGTGCCAGCAGCCCCGGTGGGATGCCCGGGGAGCTGTTTTTT. Residues: CASSPGGMPGELFF.

The chain recombines TRBV4-2 with TRBJ2-3, with D unresolved. CDR3 length equals 15 residues. CDR1 LGHNA and CDR2 YNFKEQ come from the germline V gene. Between the trimmed V and J ends, which lost 3 bases and 0 bases, there was a span of 10 bases. This chain's CDR3 is CASSQGFKSTDTQYF. CDR3 DNA: TGTGCCAGCAGCCAGGGGTTTAAGAGCACAGATACGCAGTATTTT.

The chain is built from TRBV10-2 and TRBJ1-2; 7 bases are a match to TRBD1. Germline CDR1 reads WSHSY; CDR2 reads SAAADI. This CDR3 is built from 15 residues. V lost 4 bases, J lost 6 bases, and 11 bases stayed unmatched. CDR3 sequence reads: CASSGPYTGAHGYTF. CDR3 bases: TGCGCCAGCAGTGGACCTTATACAGGGGCTCATGGCTACACCTTC.

This chain links TRBV20-1 with TRBJ2-7; the match to TRBD1 covers 10 bases. The CDR3 is 14 residues long. Germline lookup yields CDR1 DFQATT and CDR2 SNEGSKA (reference sequence). Unmatched junction bases numbered 4, after V lost 1 base and J lost 4 bases. The CDR3 reads CSARGTGGDYEQYV. The CDR3 DNA follows: TGCAGTGCTAGAGGGACAGGGGGGGATTACGAGCAGTACGTC.

The chain recombines TRBV11-2 with TRBJ1-2; D gene uncertain. The ends were cut back, 4 bases at V and 8 bases at J, with 17 bases in the middle. The CDR3 spans 14 residues. The germline gives CDR1 SGHAT, CDR2 FQNNGV. The CDR3: CASSSAGSLRGYTF. CDR3 DNA: TGTGCCAGCAGCTCGGCGGGGTCTCTGAGGGGCTACACCTTC.

The rearrangement joins TRBV10-3 to TRBJ2-7, with TRBD2 matching over 7 bases. Germline CDR1 is ENHRY and CDR2 is SYGVKD. The V and J ends lost 3 bases and 3 bases, in that order; junction bases with no gene match: 11. This CDR3 spans 16 amino acids. The CDR3 spells CAISDSRLARDYEQYF. In nucleotides, the CDR3 is TGTGCCATCAGTGACTCACGACTAGCCCGGGACTACGAGCAGTACTTC.

This rearrangement joins TRBV9 to TRBJ2-2, with 8 bases lining up with TRBD1. In germline, CDR1 is SGDLS, CDR2 YYNGEE. The CDR3 is 15 residues long. V dropped 1 base and J dropped 4; count of bases not matched to a gene: 3. CDR3 sequence (DNA): TGTGCCAGCAGCGTAAGGACAGGGATCACCGGGGAGCTGTTTTTT. It codes for CASSVRTGITGELFF. Supplemented by reference TRBV9 and TRBJ2-2, the full variable domain reads DSGVTQTPKHLITATGQRVTLRCSPRSGDLSVYWYQQSLDQGLQFLIQYYNGEERAKGNILERFSAQQFPDLHSELNLSSLELGDSALYFCASSVRTGITGELFFGEGSRLTVL.

The CDR3 DNA is TGCAGCGCCCAAGGGGGGGCTAACACTGAAGCTTTCTTT. This sequence encodes CSAQGGANTEAFF. The chain employs TRBV29-1 and TRBJ1-1; tentatively, D is TRBD1 (6 bases). This CDR3 comprises 13 residues. Trimming took 7 bases from V and 2 from J, leaving 14 bases between them. Germline-derived CDR1 and CDR2 are SQVTM and ANQGSEA.

The chain combines TRBV12-3 or TRBV12-4 with TRBJ1-1; 8 bases are a match to TRBD1. CDR3 length: 15 amino acids. Losses at the gene ends were 6 bases for V and 5 bases for J; bases not matched to a gene: 11. CDR3 DNA sequence: TGTGCCAGCAGCTCGTCGGACAGGGTGGGAACTGAAGCTTTCTTT. Encoded protein: CASSSSDRVGTEAFF.

This clonotype was seen more than once but under ten times. DNA of the CDR3: TGTGCCAGCAGCCCCGCAGAGGGGACTAATAAAGCTTTCTTT. It encodes CASSPAEGTNKAFF. V is TRBV7-9 and J is TRBJ1-1; D perhaps matches TRBD1 (5 bases). CDR3 length: 14 amino acids. Per germline, CDR1 SEHNR and CDR2 FQNEAQ (reference sequence). V was shortened by 5 bases and J by 9 bases, with 19 bases between the two germline ends. The whole variable domain, remainder taken from reference TRBV7-9 and TRBJ1-1, is DTGVSQNPRHKITKRGQNVTFRCDPISEHNRLYWYRQTLGQGPEFLTYFQNEAQLEKSRLLSDRFSAERPKGSFSTLEIQRTEQGDSAMYLCASSPAEGTNKAFFGQGTRLTVV.

In its sample, this clonotype was seen many times. The V call is TRBV5-1, the J call TRBJ2-1; D may be TRBD1 or TRBD2 (5 bases each). Germline lookup yields CDR1 SGHRS and CDR2 YFSETQ. V lost 3 bases to trimming and J lost 10 bases, with 8 bases between them. This CDR3 spans 11 amino acids. In DNA form, the CDR3 reads TGCGCCAGCAGCTGGGACCTCGAGCAGTTCTTC. Amino acids: CASSWDLEQFF.

This clonotype appeared a few times. The rearrangement links TRBV6-5 to TRBJ1-1; D is perhaps TRBD1 (5 bases). Germline assignment: CDR1 MNHEY and CDR2 SVGAGI. V lost 10 bases and J lost 2, with 23 bases in between. The CDR3 is 16 residues long. The CDR3 coding sequence is TGTGCCACCAAGGGGTGGACCAGGGATGAAAACACTGAAGCTTTCTTT. This translates into CATKGWTRDENTEAFF.

The rearrangement links TRBV29-1 to TRBJ2-1, with 7 bases matching TRBD1. Germline V CDR1 and CDR2: SQVTM, ANQGSEA. Trimming cost V 6 bases and J 9 bases; bases outside gene matches: 11. This CDR3 contains 13 residues. CDR3 in amino acids: CSVRQGMGSEQFF. The CDR3 DNA follows: TGCAGCGTAAGACAGGGAATGGGTTCTGAGCAGTTCTTC.

The rearrangement links TRBV27 to TRBJ2-7; TRBD1 aligns across 9 bases. The CDR3 has 14 amino acids. Unmatched junction bases numbered 9, after V lost 7 bases and J lost 5 bases. CDR1 and CDR2 (germline): MNHEY, SMNVEV (reference sequence). CDR3 DNA: TGTGCCAGCACGACTACAGGGGGCAGGAACGAGCAGTACTTC. It yields the protein CASTTTGGRNEQYF.

This clonotype showed up just once. The chain links TRBV30 to TRBJ1-3; weak D call: TRBD1 (5 bases). Germline CDR1 GTSNPN, CDR2 SVGIG (reference sequence). This CDR3 contains 12 residues. Trimming left V 0 bases short and J 8 bases short, with 8 bases between. The CDR3 nucleotides read TGTGCCTGGAGTGTACAGGCAGACACCATATATTTT. It yields the protein CAWSVQADTIYF.

This clonotype has just one count. The V and J genes are TRBV4-3 and TRBJ1-2; D unresolved. CDR3 length: 18 residues. Germline CDR1 and CDR2: LGHNA and YSLEER. V lost 0 bases and J lost 4, with 21 bases in between. In nucleotides, the CDR3 is TGCGCCAGCAGCCAAGAAGGGCTAGGAATGGGAAGTGGCTATGGCTACACCTTC. Amino acid sequence: CASSQEGLGMGSGYGYTF.

This clonotype was observed a handful of times. The chain carries TRBV12-3 or TRBV12-4 and TRBJ2-3, with a tentative D call TRBD1 (6 bases). V dropped 6 bases and J dropped 3 bases, with 22 bases sitting between them. The CDR3 contains 17 residues. The CDR3 region has the DNA TGTGCCAGCAGGGGGTTGGGACACCTCGAGGTGACAGATACGCAGTATTTT. Protein: CASRGLGHLEVTDTQYF.